Listed below are T cell receptor beta chains from one sample, sequenced in a study of shared clonotypes between healthy human individuals. Assay used: immunoSEQ multiplex PCR; TCRdb lists only in-frame clones, some missing. The sample consists of over 2 million clones, roughly 92% of them appearing once. The sample was naive CD4+ T cells from PBMCs. These receptors originate from a man between 18 and 29 years old in good health. Some clones in this sample may be carry-over from other donors' samples. Each CDR3 is given without its conserved first and last residue.

length	V	J	CDR3
14	TRBV4-1	TRBJ2-1	ASSMTAGHSYNEQF
18	TRBV7-6	TRBJ2-3	ASSSRGGAAGGRWADTQY
13	TRBV5-1	TRBJ2-6	ASSLDGGSPNVLT
15	TRBV28	TRBJ2-7	ASSFNLRDRSSYEQY
11	TRBV5-4	TRBJ2-7	ASSVGGPYEQY
14	TRBV10-3	TRBJ2-4	ATLTSPHSAKNIQY
11	TRBV5-1	TRBJ1-2	ASSLEGGYGYT
11	TRBV10-2	TRBJ1-5	ASIRDLNQPQH
11	TRBV15	TRBJ1-3	ATSSSGGNTIY
12	TRBV5-6	TRBJ2-7	ASSFGVSLSEQY
12	TRBV7-3	TRBJ2-1	ASSPVPSYNEQF
14	TRBV5-4	TRBJ1-3	ASSSQGAMGGNTIY
11	TRBV2	TRBJ1-3	ASSVDREGTIY
13	TRBV5-1	TRBJ2-3	ASRDASGSTDTQY
12	TRBV19	TRBJ2-4	ASSPGTGTNIQY
14	TRBV28	TRBJ1-4	ASSYPAGGGNEKLF
11	TRBV7-3	TRBJ2-7	ASSGTSDHEQY
14	TRBV19	TRBJ1-1	ASSTGTGGAWTEAF
12	TRBV6-4	TRBJ1-2	ASNYRNNNYGYT